This TCR beta chain was found in a study of blood T cell repertoires in COVID-19. Generated by immunoSEQ multiplex PCR, the TCRdb table keeps only in-frame clones and is missing some. The table lists 150,000 to 200,000 clones, about 80% of them singletons. Germline-derived CDR1 and CDR2 are MDHEN and SYDVKM. Trimming removed 2 bases from V and 11 bases from J, with 12 bases in between. The CDR3 runs 12 residues. Only one count was recorded for this clone. J is TRBJ2-5 and V is TRBV28, with D possibly TRBD2 on 5 matching bases. The material sequenced was peripheral blood. This receptor was identified in a human donor with acute or convalescent COVID-19. The donor label of this sample is uncertain. CDR3 sequence: CASSLKLGWQYF. In DNA form, the CDR3 reads TGTGCCAGCAGTTTAAAACTAGGGTGGCAGTACTTC.